This TCR beta chain was observed in a study of shared clonotypes between healthy human individuals. General study findings and limits: Read depth was anticipated to influence clonotype sharing among donors.

How the authors handled the data: There were no quality scores in the junction-only immunoSEQ sequences, so filtering differed. Clones were read by immunoSEQ multiplex PCR, and TCRdb kept only the in-frame ones, dropping some. For V, J and clone size, that table is used; D and trimming come from the DNA. The data contain about 460,000 clones, roughly three quarters of them seen just once; the ten biggest clones take up about 11%. V was clipped by 5 bases and J by 8 bases, with 13 bases between them. Germline-derived CDR1 and CDR2 are LNHDA and SQIVND (reference sequence). This CDR3 spans 13 amino acids. Comments on this clone: Its antigen is still unknown.

The healthy adult donors were HIV-negative and reported no recent acute infections or vaccinations. This receptor was taken from a woman in her thirties or forties in good health. Some clones in this sample may be carry-over from other donors' samples. The sample taken for sequencing was PBMCs. V usage is TRBV19 and J usage is TRBJ2-1; D not certain. The CDR3 nucleotides read TGTGCCAGTAGTGGACCCAGTGCGGATGAGCAGTTCTTC. This translates into CASSGPSADEQFF.